The 10 T cell receptor beta chains below come from one sample, sequenced in a study of T cell responses to AZD1222 COVID-19 vaccine. The assay was immunoSEQ multiplex PCR, and TCRdb's table has in-frame clones only and misses some. The profile covers approximately 120,000 clones, with 91% appearing a single time and approximately 4.2% taken by the ten largest. Sequenced here: peripheral blood, sampled on day 0 of AZD1222 vaccination. These receptors were taken from an adult in good health.

The chain recombines TRBV9 with TRBJ1-3; D is uncertain. Germline values: CDR1 SGDLS, CDR2 YYNGEE. V was shortened by 6 bases and J by 0 bases, with 4 bases between the two germline ends. The CDR3 loop spans 12 amino acids. The CDR3 is CASTGSGNTIYF. The CDR3 region has the DNA TGTGCCAGCACCGGCTCTGGAAACACCATATATTTT.

This chain connects TRBV19 to TRBJ1-5, with D perhaps TRBD1 (6 bases). Trimming took off 5 bases at V and 1 base at J, with 12 bases between the two ends. CDR3 length equals 15 residues. The V gene's germline CDR1 is LNHDA and CDR2 SQIVND (reference sequence). For the CDR3, the DNA is TGTGCCAGTAGTGGGCGAAGGGGGAGCAATCAGCCCCAGCATTTT. Protein: CASSGRRGSNQPQHF.

This chain joins TRBV5-1 and TRBJ1-1; D is uncertain. The germline CDR1 and CDR2 sequences are SGHRS and YFSETQ. The CDR3 has 14 residues. V gave up 4 bases and J gave up 5 bases, with 15 bases separating them. The CDR3 DNA reads as TGCGCCAGCAGCACCGAGGGCACGGGAACTGAAGCTTTCTTT. It is translated as CASSTEGTGTEAFF.

The genes are TRBV9 and TRBJ2-5; D is unresolved. The CDR3 length is 14 residues. The ends were cut back, 0 bases at V and 2 bases at J, with 8 bases in the middle. The germline V gene encodes CDR1 SGDLS and CDR2 YYNGEE. DNA of the CDR3: TGTGCCAGCAGCGTAGAAGGTGGTCAAGAGACCCAGTACTTC. This encodes CASSVEGGQETQYF.

The rearrangement uses TRBV9 and TRBJ2-5; D unresolved. Germline V gene sequence: CDR1 SGDLS, CDR2 YYNGEE. The V and J ends lost 0 bases and 3 bases respectively, with 9 bases between them. The CDR3 runs to 14 residues. The CDR3 protein is CASSVGWLEETQYF. As DNA, the CDR3 is TGTGCCAGCAGCGTAGGGTGGTTAGAAGAGACCCAGTACTTC.

This clone was observed a single time. The gene calls are TRBV19 and TRBJ1-5, with D maybe TRBD1 (6 bases). There are 16 residues in the CDR3. V lost 2 bases to trimming and J lost 5 bases, with 16 bases between them. Germline V gene lookup returns CDR1 LNHDA and CDR2 SQIVND (reference sequence). CDR3: CASSILGGVRHQPQHF. In DNA, the CDR3 is TGTGCCAGTAGTATATTGGGGGGCGTTCGTCATCAGCCCCAGCATTTT. The whole variable domain, filled in from reference TRBV19 and TRBJ1-5, reads DGGITQSPKYLFRKEGQNVTLSCEQNLNHDAMYWYRQDPGQGLRLIYYSQIVNDFQKGDIAEGYSVSREKKESFPLTVTSAQKNPTAFYLCASSILGGVRHQPQHFGDGTRLSIL.

This sequence joins TRBV19 and TRBJ1-3; D gene uncertain. CDR1 LNHDA and CDR2 SQIVND come from the germline V gene (reference sequence). V dropped 6 bases and J dropped 0 bases, with 9 bases sitting between them. This CDR3 spans 14 amino acids. The CDR3 DNA reads TGTGCCAGTAGGCCGGGCAGCTCTGGAAACACCATATATTTT. Translating gives CASRPGSSGNTIYF.

The chain joins TRBV24-1 to TRBJ2-3; D ambiguous. The V end lost 6 bases, the J end lost 0 bases, and 9 bases lay between the germline ends. Germline CDR1 is KGHDR and CDR2 is SFDVKD. This CDR3 has 14 residues. In nucleotides, the CDR3 is TGTGCCACCAGTAATGCTTTTAGCACAGATACGCAGTATTTT. The encoded protein is CATSNAFSTDTQYF.

A single count supports this clone. V gene TRBV6-2 or TRBV6-3 combines with J gene TRBJ1-2; D is unclear. V lost 2 bases and J 3 bases, leaving 16 bases between the germline ends. Germline loops: CDR1 MNHEY, CDR2 SVGEGT. The CDR3 totals 16 residues. CDR3 amino acids: CASSYGRQLLDYGYTF. The CDR3 DNA follows: TGTGCCAGCAGTTACGGCCGGCAGCTCCTGGACTATGGCTACACCTTC.

DNA of the CDR3: TGTGCCAGTCGAGGGGCTGGTTCAGCTGAAGCTTTCTTT. Translating it yields CASRGAGSAEAFF. The V and J genes are TRBV19 and TRBJ1-1; weak D call: TRBD1 (5 bases). V gave up 8 bases and J gave up 6 bases, with 16 bases separating them. CDR1 and CDR2 (germline): LNHDA, SQIVND (reference sequence). The CDR3 consists of 13 residues.